This TCR beta chain was documented in a study of blood T cell repertoires in COVID-19. Whole-study context: Samples representing acute and convalescent COVID-19 were sourced from the United States, Italy and Spain. T cells, B-cell-depleted T cells, or PBMCs provided the cDNA or gDNA that served as material.

Profiling relied on immunoSEQ multiplex PCR, and the TCRdb table lists in-frame clones only, not all of them. The sample yields about 300,000 clones, approximately 82% seen once. The germline V gene encodes CDR1 LGHDT and CDR2 YNNKEL (reference sequence). The CDR3 contains 16 residues. With 5 bases clipped from V and 8 bases from J, the junction kept 12 bases outside the gene matches. The sequence was obtained from a woman aged 50 to 60 with acute or convalescent COVID-19. The V and J genes are TRBV3-1 (or the pseudogene TRBV3-2) and TRBJ2-2; 9 bases line up with TRBD1. Specimen: peripheral blood. The chain's CDR3 is CASSDTGTGTFGELFF. CDR3 DNA: TGTGCCAGCAGCGATACCGGGACAGGGACTTTTGGGGAGCTGTTTTTT.